This T cell receptor (beta chain) was documented in a study of breast tumors, draining lymph nodes, adjacent tissues. Study findings and constraints: Tumor and nontumor repertoires were significantly more similar in luminal-like than in basal-like breast cancer. Tumor TCR diversity was below lymph nodes but above nontumor tissue.

With respect to this clonotype: No antigen is known for it.

Breast cancer patients provided tissue from their axillary draining lymph nodes. TCRdb analysed the multiplex PCR reads with MiXCR anew, one entry per CDR3 protein. Of 100,000 or so distinct CDR3 sequences detected, 20% to 25% appear once; the ten largest clones hold 1% to 1.5%. With 1 base removed from V and 8 bases from J, the gap between germline ends came to 14 bases. The CDR3 is 14 residues long. CDR1 is SEHNR and CDR2 is FQNEAQ in the germline V gene (reference sequence). Sequenced material: axillary lymph node tissue. The rearrangement joins TRBV7-9 to TRBJ1-1; the D gene is possibly TRBD1 (5 bases). The sequence was collected from a female donor with breast cancer. Some clones in this sample may be carry-over from other donors' samples. The CDR3 sequence: CASSLGFEGTEAFF. The CDR3 bases are TGTGCCAGCAGCTTAGGGTTTGAGGGGACGGAAGCTTTCTTT.